The sequence of this T cell receptor (beta chain) was determined in a study of T-cell memory formation after mild COVID-19. CDR1 is DFQATT and CDR2 is SNEGSKA in the germline V gene (reference sequence). The CDR3 contains 12 residues. After removal of 3 bases from V and 5 bases from J, the junction contained 2 bases not matched to a gene. TCRdb re-called the 5' RACE reads through MiXCR, storing one row per CDR3 protein. The sample shows almost 350,000 distinct CDR3 sequences, under 25% of them seen only once. This clonotype was seen many times. What was sequenced was PBMCs or a T cell subset sorted from them (not recorded which). The TCR originated in a man younger than 35 who had mild COVID-19 (a few samples of this study predate the infection). Cell type and time point are not known. This chain links TRBV20-1 with TRBJ2-3, with TRBD2 identical over 7 bases. Written as DNA, the CDR3 is TGCAGTGCTAGCGGGGGGAAAGATACGCAGTATTTT. Protein sequence: CSASGGKDTQYF.